A single sample is the source of the 12 T cell receptor beta chains below, sequenced in a study of early T cells in non-severe SARS-CoV-2 infection. TCRdb itself ran the 5' RACE reads through MiXCR, one entry per CDR3 protein. The table records some 56,000 distinct CDR3 sequences, roughly 10% of them present only once. The source material was whole blood. The receptors here all came from an adult who was a healthcare worker with PCR-confirmed SARS-CoV-2 infection or an uninfected control (not recorded which).

This chain uses TRBV2 with TRBJ1-1; a possible D gene is TRBD1 (5 bases). V lost 8 bases, J lost 2 bases, and 9 bases lay in between. The CDR3 consists of 12 residues. The V gene's germline CDR1 is SNHLY and CDR2 FYNNEI. CDR3 residues: CASQGRNTEAFF. The CDR3, as DNA: TGTGCCAGCCAGGGAAGAAACACTGAAGCTTTCTTT.

This clonotype was detected many times. The V and J genes are TRBV18 and TRBJ2-1, with no clear D. The CDR3 has 14 amino acids. Trimming removed 1 base at V and 0 bases at J, with 4 bases between. Germline V gene lookup returns CDR1 KGHSH and CDR2 LQKENI. In DNA form, the CDR3 reads TGTGCCAGCTCACCACTGAGCTCCTACAATGAGCAGTTCTTC. It encodes CASSPLSSYNEQFF.

V gene TRBV3-1 combines with J gene TRBJ2-1, with 8 nucleotides matching TRBD2. Trimming cost V 6 bases and J 7 bases; bases outside gene matches: 2. The CDR3 covers 12 residues. CDR1 and CDR2 from the germline V gene are LGHDT and YNNKEL (reference sequence). As DNA, the CDR3 is TGTGCCAGCAGGGGACTAGATAATGAGCAGTTCTTC. The encoded protein is CASRGLDNEQFF.

This clonotype was observed at least ten times. V gene TRBV2 combines with J gene TRBJ1-5; 8 nucleotides agree with TRBD1. CDR3 size: 16 residues. The germline gives CDR1 SNHLY, CDR2 FYNNEI. J was trimmed by 2 bases and V by 4 bases; bases with no gene match: 7. In nucleotides, the CDR3 is TGTGCCAGCAGTGTCGACAGGGGCGGAGGCAATCAGCCCCAGCATTTT. Amino acids: CASSVDRGGGNQPQHF.

This clonotype was observed at least ten times. The chain recombines TRBV7-9 with TRBJ2-3; TRBD2 agrees at 8 bases. V was clipped by 0 bases and J by 3 bases; unmatched bases: 8. In germline, CDR1 is SEHNR, CDR2 FQNEAQ (reference sequence). The CDR3 loop spans 17 amino acids. CDR3 region: CASSLARSGSLTDTQYF. The CDR3 DNA is TGTGCCAGCAGCTTAGCGCGAAGCGGGAGCCTGACAGATACGCAGTATTTT.

This clonotype showed up just a few times. V is TRBV30 and J is TRBJ1-2; 7 bases line up with TRBD1. The CDR3 consists of 14 residues. Trimming took 3 bases from V and 1 from J; bases not matched to a gene: 5. Germline values: CDR1 GTSNPN, CDR2 SVGIG (reference sequence). The CDR3, as DNA: TGTGCCTGGAGGAGACAGGGTATTAACTATGGCTACACCTTC. Protein sequence: CAWRRQGINYGYTF.

This clonotype was found many times. The chain links TRBV9 to TRBJ2-1; a weak D match, TRBD2 (6 bases). This CDR3 spans 12 amino acids. The V gene's germline CDR1 is SGDLS and CDR2 YYNGEE. The ends were cut back, 3 bases at V and 8 bases at J, with 9 bases in the middle. The DNA of the CDR3 is TGTGCCAGCAGCGAACCGGGGGATGAGCAGTTCTTC. Translated, it gives CASSEPGDEQFF.

The sample holds many counts of this clonotype. CDR3 sequence reads: CASSYSRAGSGYGYTF. In DNA form, the CDR3 reads TGTGCCAGCAGTTACTCGAGGGCAGGGAGCGGCTATGGCTACACCTTC. This rearrangement joins TRBV6-5 to TRBJ1-2, with a tentative D call TRBD1 (5 bases). V lost 0 bases to trimming and J lost 4 bases, with 15 bases between them. Germline V gives CDR1 MNHEY, CDR2 SVGAGI. This CDR3 spans 16 amino acids.

This clonotype showed up many times. The chain carries TRBV16 and TRBJ1-1; tentative D call: TRBD1 (6 bases). V was pared by 3 bases and J by 11 bases, with 13 bases between. CDR1 is KGHSY and CDR2 is FQNENV in the germline V gene. This CDR3 contains 12 residues. For the CDR3, the DNA is TGTGCCAGCAGCCATCAAGGGGGAATGGCTTTCTTT. It translates to CASSHQGGMAFF. The entire variable domain, with the rest obtained from reference TRBV16 and TRBJ1-1, is as follows: GEEVAQTPKHLVRGEGQKAKLYCAPIKGHSYVFWYQQVLKNEFKFLISFQNENVFDETGMPKERFSAKCLPNSPCSLEIQATKLEDSAVYFCASSHQGGMAFFGQGTRLTVV.

This clonotype was found many times. The rearrangement uses TRBV30 and TRBJ1-1; no definite D call. This CDR3 is built from 11 residues. V lost 3 bases and J 0 bases, leaving 2 bases between the germline ends. Germline V gene lookup returns CDR1 GTSNPN and CDR2 SVGIG (reference sequence). This CDR3 is CAWRLNTEAFF. CDR3 sequence (DNA): TGTGCCTGGAGGTTGAACACTGAAGCTTTCTTT.

This clonotype was seen a few times. The rearrangement joins TRBV21-1 to TRBJ2-2; TRBD1, the table's D call, lacks a check against the DNA. TRBV21-1 is termed a pseudogene. CDR3 length: 16 residues. The CDR3 coding sequence is TGTGCCAGCAGCAAACTGGACAGGGCGAACACCGGGGAGCTGTTTTTT. Translation gives CASSKLDRANTGELFF.

This clonotype was found many times. V usage is TRBV30 and J usage is TRBJ1-2; TRBD1 agrees at 8 bases. The germline V gene has CDR1 GTSNPN and CDR2 SVGIG (reference sequence). Trimming at V came to 4 bases and at J to 5 bases, leaving 9 bases not matched to a gene. CDR3 length: 14 amino acids. CDR3 DNA sequence: TGTGCCTGGAACCCCCGACGGACAGGGTATGGCTACACCTTC. This translates into CAWNPRRTGYGYTF.